Below are 9 T cell receptor beta chains sequenced from a single sample in a study of blood T cell repertoires in COVID-19 (TCRdb year 2020). The library was prepared using the immunoSEQ multiplex PCR assay. The immuneACCESS repertoire file appears here via TCRdb, limited to in-frame rearrangements. These files lack a portion of the clones; in checked studies, under half of the deficit traces to unresolved V genes, and the cause of the others is not known. Here the sample has around 77,000 clones; 80% to 95% occur a single time. The top ten clones comprise approximately 4.8% of the sample. Sequences were obtained from peripheral blood. Every receptor here comes from a woman aged 55-69 years with active COVID-19.

The chain is built from TRBV14 and TRBJ2-1; TRBD2 matches at 7 bases. This CDR3 is built from 16 residues. Germline lookup yields CDR1 SGHDN and CDR2 FVKESK. V was clipped by 0 bases and J by 6 bases; unmatched bases: 8. CDR3 loop: CASSQEGGRAINEQFF. CDR3 DNA sequence: TGTGCCAGCAGCCAAGAGGGCGGGAGAGCTATCAATGAGCAGTTCTTC.

The chain recombines TRBV11-2 with TRBJ2-1; TRBD2 aligns across 10 bases. The CDR3 extends over 16 amino acids. Trimming at V came to 5 bases and at J to 10 bases, leaving 14 bases not matched to a gene. CDR1 and CDR2 (germline): SGHAT, FQNNGV. Here the CDR3 reads CASSLLKGTSEREQFF. In DNA, the CDR3 is TGTGCCAGCAGCCTACTAAAGGGGACTAGCGAACGGGAGCAGTTCTTC.

This clone was recorded only once. This chain joins TRBV5-5 and TRBJ2-1; the D gene is possibly TRBD1 (6 bases). Trimming took 3 bases from V and 4 from J, leaving 17 bases between them. The germline V gene has CDR1 SGHKS and CDR2 YYEKEE (reference sequence). The length of the CDR3 is 16 residues. The DNA for the CDR3 is TGTGCCAGCAGCTCACGGTACCGGGACAAGTACAATGAGCAGTTCTTC. It yields the protein CASSSRYRDKYNEQFF.

The chain has TRBV12-5 and TRBJ2-2, with 8 positions matching TRBD1. Trimming removed 5 bases from V and 1 base from J; junction bases left unmatched: 3. Germline loops: CDR1 LGHNT, CDR2 FRNRAP. The CDR3 is 15 amino acids. CDR3 DNA sequence: TGTGCTAGTGGTCTTGGACAGGGGAACACCGGGGAGCTGTTTTTT. It specifies CASGLGQGNTGELFF.

The genes are TRBV7-9 and TRBJ2-3; TRBD2 matches at 13 bases. The CDR3 is 16 residues long. After removal of 3 bases from V and 4 bases from J, the junction contained 4 bases not matched to a gene. Germline V lookup: CDR1 SEHNR, CDR2 FQNEAQ (reference sequence). CDR3: CASSLTSGRWSDTQYF. Here the CDR3 DNA reads TGTGCCAGCAGCTTGACTAGCGGGAGGTGGTCAGATACGCAGTATTTT.

The chain is built from TRBV3-1 (or the pseudogene TRBV3-2) and TRBJ2-3; D call uncertain. Trimming shortened V by 4 bases and J by 2 bases, and 13 bases separated the two germline ends. Germline V CDR1 and CDR2: LGHDT, YNNKEL (reference sequence). The CDR3 is 15 residues long. CDR3 sequence reads: CASSRLGSPTDTQYF. The DNA for the CDR3 is TGTGCCAGCAGCCGTCTGGGCAGCCCCACAGATACGCAGTATTTT.

This clone was observed once. V is TRBV3-1 (or the pseudogene TRBV3-2) and J is TRBJ2-7, with D possibly matching TRBD2 (6 bases). The V end lost 1 base, the J end lost 10 bases, and 20 bases lay between the germline ends. This CDR3 comprises 15 residues. In germline, CDR1 is LGHDT, CDR2 YNNKEL (reference sequence). CDR3 coding DNA: TGTGCCAGCAGCCAAGTAACAGCGGGCCCTACGAACCAGTACTTC. Translated: CASSQVTAGPTNQYF.

The V gene is TRBV3-1 (or the pseudogene TRBV3-2), the J gene TRBJ1-5, with D hard to call. V gave up 6 bases and J gave up 5 bases, with 11 bases separating them. This CDR3 comprises 13 residues. CDR1 and CDR2 (germline): LGHDT, YNNKEL (reference sequence). The CDR3 loop is CASSLGYYQPQHF. The CDR3 DNA follows: TGTGCCAGCAGTCTCGGGTATTATCAGCCCCAGCATTTT.

The CDR3 DNA reads as TGTGCCAGCAGCCAAGTTGGCGGGACCGGGGAGCTGTTTTTT. Protein product: CASSQVGGTGELFF. The chain has TRBV4-2 and TRBJ2-2, with D possibly matching TRBD2 (5 bases). Germline CDR1 LGHNA, CDR2 YNFKEQ. V was shortened by 1 base and J by 5 bases, with 8 bases between the two germline ends. This CDR3 is 14 amino acids long.